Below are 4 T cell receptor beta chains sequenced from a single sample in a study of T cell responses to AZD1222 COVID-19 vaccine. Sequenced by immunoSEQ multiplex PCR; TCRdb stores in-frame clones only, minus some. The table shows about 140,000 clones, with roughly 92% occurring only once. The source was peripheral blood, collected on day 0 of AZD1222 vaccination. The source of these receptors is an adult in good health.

CDR3 nucleotides: TGTGCCAGCAGCATACCGGGACAGGGGACACCCCTCCACTTT. This encodes CASSIPGQGTPLHF. The rearrangement uses TRBV11-2 and TRBJ1-6, with TRBD1 matching 10 bases. CDR1 is SGHAT and CDR2 is FQNNGV in the germline V gene. The CDR3 spans 14 residues. The trim removed 5 bases at V and 11 bases at J, leaving 6 bases unmatched.

CDR3 sequence (DNA): TGTGCCAGCAGAACACCCCCCGGGGAGCTGTTTTTT. It is translated as CASRTPPGELFF. The chain uses TRBV28 and TRBJ2-2; unclear D gene. CDR3 length: 12 residues. V lost 6 bases, J lost 6 bases, and 8 bases lay in between. CDR1 MDHEN and CDR2 SYDVKM come from the germline V gene.

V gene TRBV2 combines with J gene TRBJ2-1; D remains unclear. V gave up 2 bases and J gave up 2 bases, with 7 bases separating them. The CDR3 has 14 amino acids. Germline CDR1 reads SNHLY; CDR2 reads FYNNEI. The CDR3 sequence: CASSEQRPYNEQFF. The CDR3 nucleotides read TGTGCCAGCAGTGAACAGAGACCCTACAATGAGCAGTTCTTC.

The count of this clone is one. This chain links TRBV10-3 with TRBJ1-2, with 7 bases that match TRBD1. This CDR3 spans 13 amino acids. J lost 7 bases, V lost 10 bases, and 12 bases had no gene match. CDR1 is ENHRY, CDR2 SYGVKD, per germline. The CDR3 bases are TGTGCCACCGAAAAAACAGGGGATTCTGGCTACACCTTC. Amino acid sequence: CATEKTGDSGYTF.